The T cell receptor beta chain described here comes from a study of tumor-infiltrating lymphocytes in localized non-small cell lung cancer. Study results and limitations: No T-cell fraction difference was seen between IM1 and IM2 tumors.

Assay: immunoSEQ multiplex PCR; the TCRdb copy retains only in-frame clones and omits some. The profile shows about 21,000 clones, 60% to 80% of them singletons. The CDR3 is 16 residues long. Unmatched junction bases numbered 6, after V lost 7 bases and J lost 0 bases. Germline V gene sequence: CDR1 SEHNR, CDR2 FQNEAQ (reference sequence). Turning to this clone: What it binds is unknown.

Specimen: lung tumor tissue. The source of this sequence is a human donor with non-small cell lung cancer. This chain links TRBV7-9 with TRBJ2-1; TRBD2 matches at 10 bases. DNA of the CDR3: TGTGCCAGCAAACGAGCGGGAGGGAGCTCCTACAATGAGCAGTTCTTC. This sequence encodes CASKRAGGSSYNEQFF.